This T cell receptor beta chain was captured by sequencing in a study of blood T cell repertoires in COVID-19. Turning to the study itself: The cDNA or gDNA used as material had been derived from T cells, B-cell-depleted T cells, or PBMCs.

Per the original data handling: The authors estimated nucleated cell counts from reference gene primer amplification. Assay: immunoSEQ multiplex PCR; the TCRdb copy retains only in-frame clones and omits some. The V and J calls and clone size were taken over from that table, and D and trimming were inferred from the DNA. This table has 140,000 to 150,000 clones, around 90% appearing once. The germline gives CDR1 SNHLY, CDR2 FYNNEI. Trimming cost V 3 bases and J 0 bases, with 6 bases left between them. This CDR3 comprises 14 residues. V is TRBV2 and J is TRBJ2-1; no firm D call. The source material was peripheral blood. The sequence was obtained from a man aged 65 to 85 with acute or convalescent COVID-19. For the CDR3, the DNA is TGTGCCAGCAGTGACAGGCCCTCCTACAATGAGCAGTTCTTC. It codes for CASSDRPSYNEQFF.